The 15 T cell receptor beta chains below all came from one sample that was sequenced in a study of cytotoxic CD8 clonotypes in ibrutinib-treated CLL. The repertoire was sequenced with immunoSEQ multiplex PCR; TCRdb's copy has only in-frame clones and lacks some. The table has roughly 180,000 clones, 72% seen once. The sequencing used PBMCs, collected after 24 months of ibrutinib treatment. These receptors all stem from a human donor with chronic lymphocytic leukemia.

This sequence joins TRBV21-1 and TRBJ2-5. TRBV21-1 is assigned pseudogene status. CDR3 length: 12 amino acids. The chain's CDR3 is CASSPRVETQYF. Here the CDR3 DNA reads TGTGCCAGCAGCCCCAGAGTAGAGACCCAGTACTTC.

This clone was seen a handful of times. V usage is TRBV6-4 and J usage is TRBJ1-2; D unresolved. Germline CDR1 reads MRHNA; CDR2 reads SNTAGT. V gave up 2 bases and J gave up 7 bases, with 11 bases separating them. The CDR3 loop spans 13 amino acids. CDR3 nucleotides: TGTGCCAGCAGTGACGTGTCAGGATCTGGCTACACCTTC. It yields the protein CASSDVSGSGYTF.

The rearrangement joins TRBV19 to TRBJ2-1, with TRBD1 identical over 7 bases. Germline V gene sequence: CDR1 LNHDA, CDR2 SQIVND (reference sequence). The CDR3 covers 15 residues. Germline trimming cut 5 bases from V and 4 bases from J; bases unmatched to any gene: 8. The CDR3 spells CASSPTGAEYNEQFF. Written as DNA, the CDR3 is TGTGCCAGTAGTCCAACAGGGGCAGAGTACAATGAGCAGTTCTTC.

In this sample, this clone turned up a few times. The J gene is TRBJ2-7, the V gene TRBV2, with D tentatively TRBD2 (5 bases). Trimming pared 7 bases from V and 0 bases from J, leaving 13 bases between. Germline values: CDR1 SNHLY, CDR2 FYNNEI. The CDR3 has 14 amino acids. This chain's CDR3 is CASTSRLSSYEQYF. The CDR3 DNA reads as TGTGCCAGCACTAGCCGCCTTAGCTCCTACGAGCAGTACTTC.

This rearrangement joins TRBV27 to TRBJ2-7; TRBD2 aligns across 9 bases. Looked up from germline, CDR1 is MNHEY and CDR2 is SMNVEV (reference sequence). The ends lost 3 bases at V and 3 bases at J; junction bases unmatched: 6. The CDR3 consists of 15 residues. CDR3 in DNA: TGTGCCAGCAGTTTTCCGGGACTAGCCCACTACGAGCAGTACTTC. Protein: CASSFPGLAHYEQYF.

The CDR3 reads CASSEFRQGDNEQYF. Here the CDR3 DNA reads TGCGCCAGCAGTGAGTTCAGGCAGGGGGACAACGAGCAGTACTTC. J is TRBJ2-7 and V is TRBV10-1; 7 positions match TRBD1. Germline CDR1 is WNHNN and CDR2 is SYGVQD (reference sequence). The CDR3 contains 15 residues. Trimming cost V 1 base and J 5 bases; bases outside gene matches: 8.

The chain uses TRBV9 and TRBJ2-7, with 13 bases aligning to TRBD2. The germline CDR1 and CDR2 sequences are SGDLS and YYNGEE. The CDR3 is 15 residues long. The V gene end was trimmed by 0 bases and the J gene end by 3 bases; junction bases not matched to a gene: 0. The CDR3 DNA sequence: TGTGCCAGCAGCGTAGGACTAGCGGGAGGCTACGAGCAGTACTTC. This translates into CASSVGLAGGYEQYF.

J is TRBJ1-2 and V is TRBV9; perhaps TRBD1 as D (6 bases). Germline V CDR1 and CDR2: SGDLS, YYNGEE. The germline V and J ends were trimmed by 3 bases and 6 bases, with 12 bases remaining between them. This CDR3 is built from 13 residues. DNA of the CDR3: TGTGCCAGCAGCGATCGGACAGACCATGGCTACACCTTC. Protein: CASSDRTDHGYTF.

The chain couples TRBV5-4 to TRBJ2-1, with TRBD2 matching over 7 bases. V shed 2 bases and J 0 bases; nucleotides not matched to a gene: 2. The length of the CDR3 is 15 residues. CDR1 and CDR2 (germline): SGHNT, YYREEE (reference sequence). CDR3 nucleotide sequence: TGTGCCAGCAGCTTAGGCGGGAGCTCCTACAATGAGCAGTTCTTC. Translation gives CASSLGGSSYNEQFF. The whole variable domain, remainder taken from reference TRBV5-4 and TRBJ2-1, is ETGVTQSPTHLIKTRGQQVTLRCSSQSGHNTVSWYQQALGQGPQFIFQYYREEENGRGNFPPRFSGLQFPNYSSELNVNALELDDSALYLCASSLGGSSYNEQFFGPGTRLTVL.

The chain combines TRBV27 with TRBJ1-1; D uncertain. Trimming left V 7 bases short and J 1 base short, with 10 bases between. This CDR3 contains 13 residues. Germline V CDR1 and CDR2: MNHEY, SMNVEV (reference sequence). The CDR3 DNA sequence: TGTGCCAGCATGCCCGTGGCGAACACTGAAGCTTTCTTT. Protein sequence: CASMPVANTEAFF.

This chain connects TRBV28 to TRBJ2-1; TRBD1 matches at 9 bases. The CDR3 is made up of 14 amino acids. Germline V gene lookup returns CDR1 MDHEN and CDR2 SYDVKM. Trimming cost V 10 bases and J 5 bases; bases outside gene matches: 9. In DNA, the CDR3 is TGTGCCACCACAGACAGGGGGATTGACAATGAGCAGTTCTTC. As protein: CATTDRGIDNEQFF.

This chain connects TRBV7-2 to TRBJ2-7; D is perhaps TRBD1 (6 bases). Trimming left V 3 bases short and J 3 bases short, with 15 bases between. CDR1 and CDR2 (germline): SGHTA, FQGNSA. The CDR3 length is 15 residues. As DNA, the CDR3 is TGTGCCAGCAGCTTTGGACAGCTGCACCTCTACGAGCAGTACTTC. Translation gives CASSFGQLHLYEQYF.

This chain connects TRBV10-3 to TRBJ2-1; TRBD1 matches 7 bases. V lost 0 bases and J lost 7; bases outside the gene matches: 3. This CDR3 has 14 amino acids. The germline V gene encodes CDR1 ENHRY and CDR2 SYGVKD. CDR3 residues: CAISESRGLNEQFF. CDR3 DNA sequence: TGTGCCATCAGTGAGTCGAGGGGGCTGAATGAGCAGTTCTTC.

This clone was found a few times. The rearrangement uses TRBV6-5 and TRBJ1-2; weak D call: TRBD1 (5 bases). Trimming took off 2 bases at V and 8 bases at J, with 12 bases between the two ends. Per the germline V gene, CDR1 is MNHEY and CDR2 is SVGAGI. The CDR3 consists of 13 residues. The CDR3 sequence is CASSYAGTEGYTF. In DNA, the CDR3 is TGTGCCAGCAGTTACGCAGGGACGGAGGGCTACACCTTC.

This rearrangement joins TRBV2 to TRBJ1-1; the D is unclear. V was trimmed by 4 bases and J by 3 bases, leaving 9 bases between them. Germline V lookup: CDR1 SNHLY, CDR2 FYNNEI. This CDR3 has 13 amino acids. The CDR3 DNA sequence: TGTGCCAGCAGTGCTAGGGAGGACACTGAAGCTTTCTTT. Its protein product is CASSAREDTEAFF.